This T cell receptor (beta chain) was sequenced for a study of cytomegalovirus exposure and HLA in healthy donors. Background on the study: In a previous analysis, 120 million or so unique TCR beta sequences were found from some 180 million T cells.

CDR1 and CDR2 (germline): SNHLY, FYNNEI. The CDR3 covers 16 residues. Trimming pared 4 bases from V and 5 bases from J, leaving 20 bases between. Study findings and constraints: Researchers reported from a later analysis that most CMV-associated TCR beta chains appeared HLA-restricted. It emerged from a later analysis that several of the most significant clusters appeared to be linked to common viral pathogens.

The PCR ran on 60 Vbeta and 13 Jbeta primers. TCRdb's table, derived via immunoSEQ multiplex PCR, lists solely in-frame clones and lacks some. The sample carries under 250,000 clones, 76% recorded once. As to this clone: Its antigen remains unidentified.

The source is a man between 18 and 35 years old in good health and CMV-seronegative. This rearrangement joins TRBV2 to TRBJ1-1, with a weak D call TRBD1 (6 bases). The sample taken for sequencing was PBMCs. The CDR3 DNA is TGTGCCAGCAGTGGTCGAGGTATGGGGGCGAGGACTGAAGCTTTCTTT. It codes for CASSGRGMGARTEAFF. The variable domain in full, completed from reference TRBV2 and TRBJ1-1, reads EPEVTQTPSHQVTQMGQEVILRCVPISNHLYFYWYRQILGQKVEFLVSFYNNEISEKSEIFDDQFSVERPDGSNFTLKIRSTKLEDSAMYFCASSGRGMGARTEAFFGQGTRLTVV.